This TCR beta chain was sequenced for a study of CD8 T cells in Susac syndrome. In the study overall: The sequenced Susac syndrome patients included six who had clinically active disease and 8 or 9 who were in remission.

Study results and caveats: As acknowledged by the study, its TCR sequencing and HLA analysis included a relatively small number of individuals.

The length of the CDR3 is 15 residues. Trimming pared 3 bases from V and 2 bases from J, leaving 13 bases between. The V gene's germline CDR1 is KGHSH and CDR2 LQKENI. A remark on this clonotype: Its antigen is not identified.

RNA was extracted with the RNeasy kit, and a quantity of roughly 0.5 to 1 ug was reverse transcribed using random hexamers. The TCR beta CDR3 was amplified by immunoSEQ multiplex PCR across 54 Vbeta, 13 Jbeta. MiXCR, run by TCRdb on the immunoSEQ multiplex PCR reads, gives a single entry per CDR3 protein. The repertoire has more than 150,000 distinct CDR3 sequences, approximately 94% of them found once; the top ten carry 0.09% to 0.1%. The V call is TRBV18, the J call TRBJ1-2, with D perhaps TRBD1 (6 bases). The source is a human donor with Susac syndrome. The sequencing sample was made of CD4+ T cells from PBMCs. The CDR3 region is CASSPIRDTNYGYTF. The DNA for the CDR3 is TGTGCCAGCTCACCGATCCGGGACACCAACTATGGCTACACCTTC.